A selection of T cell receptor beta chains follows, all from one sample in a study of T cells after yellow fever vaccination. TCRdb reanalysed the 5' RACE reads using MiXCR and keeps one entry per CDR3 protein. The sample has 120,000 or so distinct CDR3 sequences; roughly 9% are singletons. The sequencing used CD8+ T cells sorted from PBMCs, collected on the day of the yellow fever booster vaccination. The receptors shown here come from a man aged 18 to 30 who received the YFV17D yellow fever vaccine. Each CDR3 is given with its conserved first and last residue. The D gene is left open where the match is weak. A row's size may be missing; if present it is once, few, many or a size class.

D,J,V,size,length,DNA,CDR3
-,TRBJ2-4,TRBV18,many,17,TGTGCCAGCTCCCCCGATCTCGGGCAGGAACTCAAAAACATTCAGTACTTC,CASSPDLGQELKNIQYF
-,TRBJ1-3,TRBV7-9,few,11,TGTGCCAGCAGCTTTGATAGAGGCATATATTTT,CASSFDRGIYF
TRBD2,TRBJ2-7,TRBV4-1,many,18,TGCGCCAGCAGCCACCCCAGGACTAGCGGGGGGCCCCTCGACGAGCAGTACTTC,CASSHPRTSGGPLDEQYF
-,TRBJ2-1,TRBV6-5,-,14,TGTGCCAGCAGTTACTCGAACACTGGAGGTGAGCAGTTCTTC,CASSYSNTGGEQFF
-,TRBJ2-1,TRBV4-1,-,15,TGCGCCAGCAGCCTCAAGATCGGCAGGGGGGGAGAGCAGTTCTTC,CASSLKIGRGGEQFF
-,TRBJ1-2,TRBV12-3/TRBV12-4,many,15,TGTGCCAGCAGTGTAGACGGGCAAAGTAACTATGGCTACACCTTC,CASSVDGQSNYGYTF
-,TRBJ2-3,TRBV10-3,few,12,TGTGCCATCAGTGAGGTGGAAGATACGCAGTATTTT,CAISEVEDTQYF
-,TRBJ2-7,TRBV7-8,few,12,TGTGCCAGCACCCGACCCTACTACGAGCAGTACTTC,CASTRPYYEQYF
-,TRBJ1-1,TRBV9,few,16,TGTGCCAGCAGCGAACGCCAGTGGGGCAGAGCCACTGAAGCTTTCTTT,CASSERQWGRATEAFF
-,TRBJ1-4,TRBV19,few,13,TGTGCCAGTAGTGAGACAGAGAATGAAAAACTGTTTTTT,CASSETENEKLFF
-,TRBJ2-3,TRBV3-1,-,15,TGTGCCAGCAGCCAAAGGGGGGGGAGCACAGATACGCAGTATTTT,CASSQRGGSTDTQYF
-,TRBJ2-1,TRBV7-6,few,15,TGTGCCAGCAGCTCGGGCCCAGGAGGTGGGAATGAGCAGTTCTTC,CASSSGPGGGNEQFF
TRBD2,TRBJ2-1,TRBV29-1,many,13,TGCAGCGTTCCGGGAGGGACCTACAATGAGCAGTTCTTC,CSVPGGTYNEQFF
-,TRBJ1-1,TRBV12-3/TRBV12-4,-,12,TGTGCCAGCAGTTTCTACGAGCCTGGGGCTTTCTTT,CASSFYEPGAFF
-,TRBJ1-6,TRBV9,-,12,TGTGCCAGCAGCGAAGACAATTCACCCCTCCACTTT,CASSEDNSPLHF
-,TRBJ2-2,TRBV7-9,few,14,TGTGCCAGCACCTCGCAGGGTCGCCCCGGGGAGCTGTTTTTT,CASTSQGRPGELFF
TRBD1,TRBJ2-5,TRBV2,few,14,TGTGCCACTCCTGGACAGGGGGGAAGGGAGACCCAGTACTTC,CATPGQGGRETQYF
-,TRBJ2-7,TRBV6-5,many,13,TGTGCCAGCAGTTACTCGGGGGTACGAGAGCAGTACTTC,CASSYSGVREQYF
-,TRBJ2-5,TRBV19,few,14,TGTGCCAGTAGTATTAACCCTCGTCAAAAGACCCAGTACTTC,CASSINPRQKTQYF
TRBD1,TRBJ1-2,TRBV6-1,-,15,TGTGCCAGCAGTGAAGCTCTGGACAGGGGGTATGGCTACACCTTC,CASSEALDRGYGYTF
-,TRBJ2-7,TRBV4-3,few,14,TGCGCCAGCAGCCAATCCATAACAGGCTACGAGCAGTACTTC,CASSQSITGYEQYF
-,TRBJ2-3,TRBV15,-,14,TGTGCCACCAGCAGAGATAGGGGGGGGGATACGCAGTATTTT,CATSRDRGGDTQYF
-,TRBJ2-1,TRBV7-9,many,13,TGTGCCAGCAGCTTAGCGGGCCCCCCCGAGCAGTTCTTC,CASSLAGPPEQFF
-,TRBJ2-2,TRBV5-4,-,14,TGTGCCAGCAGCTTGGGGGGGCTCACCGGGGAGCTGTTTTTT,CASSLGGLTGELFF
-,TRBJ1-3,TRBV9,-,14,TGTGCCAGCAGCGTAGTAGGGTCTGGAAACACCATATATTTT,CASSVVGSGNTIYF
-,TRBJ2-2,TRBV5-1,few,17,TGCGCCAACAGCTCACTAGGAATTCCTCGGGCGGCCGGGGAGCTGTTTTTT,CANSSLGIPRAAGELFF
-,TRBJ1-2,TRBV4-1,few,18,TGCGCCAGCAGCCAACCCCGTGGGGGTAGGGGGGATGGCTATGGCTACACCTTC,CASSQPRGGRGDGYGYTF
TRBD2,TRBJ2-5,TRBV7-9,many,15,TGTGCCAGCAGTCCCGGACTAGCGGGGAAAGAGACCCAGTACTTC,CASSPGLAGKETQYF
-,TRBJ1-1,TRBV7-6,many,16,TGTGCCAGCAGCTTAAGGCCGGGGCGATTGAACACTGAAGCTTTCTTT,CASSLRPGRLNTEAFF
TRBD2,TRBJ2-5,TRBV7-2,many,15,TGTGCCAGCAGCTTAATTAGCGGGGAGCAAGAGACCCAGTACTTC,CASSLISGEQETQYF
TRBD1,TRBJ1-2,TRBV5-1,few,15,TGCGCCAGCTCCGGGACAGTTACTTCTAACTATGGCTACACCTTC,CASSGTVTSNYGYTF
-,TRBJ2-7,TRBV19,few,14,TGTGCCAGTAGTATAGCATACAGCTCCTACGAGCAGTACTTC,CASSIAYSSYEQYF
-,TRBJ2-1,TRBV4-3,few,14,TGCGCCAGCAGTCAAGCGTCGTGGTACAATGAGCAGTTCTTC,CASSQASWYNEQFF
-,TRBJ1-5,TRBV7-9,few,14,TGTGCCAGCAGCTCCGGACAAGGCGAACAGCCCCAGCATTTT,CASSSGQGEQPQHF
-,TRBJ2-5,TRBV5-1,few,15,TGCGCCAGCAGCTTGGCCGCGAGCCAACAAGAGACCCAGTACTTC,CASSLAASQQETQYF
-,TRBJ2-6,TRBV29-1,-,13,TGCAGCGTGGAGCAGGGAGTAGCCAACGTCCTGACTTTC,CSVEQGVANVLTF
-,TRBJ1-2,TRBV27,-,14,TGTGCCAGCAGTTTATCCGGGACGGTCTATGGCTACACCTTC,CASSLSGTVYGYTF
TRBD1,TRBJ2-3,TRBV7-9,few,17,TGTGCCAGCAGCTTCCCACTCCTTACCGGGACAGCAGATACGCAGTATTTT,CASSFPLLTGTADTQYF
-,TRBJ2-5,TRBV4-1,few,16,TGCGCCAGCAGCCAAATTTATAGGGGTAGCGTAGAGACCCAGTACTTC,CASSQIYRGSVETQYF
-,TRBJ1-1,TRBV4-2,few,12,TGTGCCAGCAGCCTTTATAGGACTGAAGCTTTCTTT,CASSLYRTEAFF
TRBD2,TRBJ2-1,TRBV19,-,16,TGTGCCAGTAGTATAGATACTAGCGGGGTCCACAATGAGCAGTTCTTC,CASSIDTSGVHNEQFF